This T cell receptor (beta chain) was captured in a study of STAT5B mutations in CD4+ large granular lymphocyte leukemia. General study findings and limits: Without HLA matching, higher CD4+ than CD8+ T-LGLL clonality could reflect small sample size.

Worth noting for this clone: Its antigen is currently unknown.

The survey-level immunoSEQ assay was used. TCRdb keeps only in-frame clones here, not all; method: immunoSEQ multiplex PCR. The sample lists about 35,000 clones, 68% occurring once. The receptor was isolated from a human donor in good health. Material: CD4+ T cells from blood buffy coats.

In DNA form, the CDR3 reads TGTGCCAGCAGCTCCGAGGGACAGGGGAGAACCCTGAACACCGGGGAGCTGTTTTTT. Translated, it gives CASSSEGQGRTLNTGELFF. The chain has TRBV11-2 and TRBJ2-2; 10 nucleotides agree with TRBD1. The ends lost 4 bases at V and 1 base at J; junction bases unmatched: 12. The CDR3 covers 19 residues. Looked up from germline, CDR1 is SGHAT and CDR2 is FQNNGV.